Described below is a single T cell receptor (beta chain) sequence and its context. Use of 60 Vbeta and 13 Jbeta primers characterized the PCR. The data were produced by immunoSEQ multiplex PCR, yet TCRdb's version contains in-frame clones alone and is incomplete. The sample includes about 120,000 clones, around 73% of them seen just once. V was clipped by 4 bases and J by 4 bases, with 8 bases between them. The germline CDR1 and CDR2 sequences are SEHNR and FQNEAQ (reference sequence). The CDR3 runs to 13 residues. The source of the sample is a study of cytomegalovirus exposure and HLA in healthy donors.

This rearrangement joins TRBV7-9 to TRBJ2-1; no firm D call. This receptor was obtained from a man in his thirties or forties in good health and CMV-seropositive. The sample was PBMCs. Here the CDR3 reads CASSSDSYNEQFF. The CDR3 coding sequence is TGTGCCAGCAGCTCCGACTCTTACAATGAGCAGTTCTTC. The entire variable domain, with the rest obtained from reference TRBV7-9 and TRBJ2-1, is as follows: DTGVSQNPRHKITKRGQNVTFRCDPISEHNRLYWYRQTLGQGPEFLTYFQNEAQLEKSRLLSDRFSAERPKGSFSTLEIQRTEQGDSAMYLCASSSDSYNEQFFGPGTRLTVL.